This TCR beta chain was recovered during a study of human T cells and chemical hapten exposure. Study in general: In the approximately 24-week study, patients were dosed weekly with diphenylcyclopropenone on the scalp throughout.

Study-level findings and limits: TCRs above 1 in 1000 frequency did not change with DPC sensitization. Alopecia was present in the donors, so their immune response may differ from healthy people's.

As to time point: patch test 1, 2 weeks after DPC sensitization. Stated treatment: therapeutic diphenylcyclopropenone sensitization with weekly scalp DPC. Total RNA was isolated from unfractionated whole blood. This clonotype was observed many times. The antigen is undetermined. Germline V gene lookup returns CDR1 MNHEY and CDR2 SMNVEV (reference sequence). This CDR3 has 16 amino acids. V shed 3 bases, J shed 3 bases, and the junction held 7 bases outside the gene matches. TCRdb re-called the RACE reads with MiXCR, one entry per CDR3 protein. The sample has 40,000 to 50,000 distinct CDR3 sequences; 4% are singletons.

The sequencing used whole blood, collected in connection with sensitization to the hapten diphenylcyclopropenone (DPC). This clonotype originated in a man aged 50 to 59 with alopecia areata. Some clones in this sample may be carry-over from other donors' samples. The J gene is TRBJ2-7, the V gene TRBV27; 11 bases match TRBD2. The CDR3 nucleotides read TGTGCCAGCAGTTTGTCCCTAGCGGGAGGATTCTACGAGCAGTACTTC. Translated, it gives CASSLSLAGGFYEQYF.